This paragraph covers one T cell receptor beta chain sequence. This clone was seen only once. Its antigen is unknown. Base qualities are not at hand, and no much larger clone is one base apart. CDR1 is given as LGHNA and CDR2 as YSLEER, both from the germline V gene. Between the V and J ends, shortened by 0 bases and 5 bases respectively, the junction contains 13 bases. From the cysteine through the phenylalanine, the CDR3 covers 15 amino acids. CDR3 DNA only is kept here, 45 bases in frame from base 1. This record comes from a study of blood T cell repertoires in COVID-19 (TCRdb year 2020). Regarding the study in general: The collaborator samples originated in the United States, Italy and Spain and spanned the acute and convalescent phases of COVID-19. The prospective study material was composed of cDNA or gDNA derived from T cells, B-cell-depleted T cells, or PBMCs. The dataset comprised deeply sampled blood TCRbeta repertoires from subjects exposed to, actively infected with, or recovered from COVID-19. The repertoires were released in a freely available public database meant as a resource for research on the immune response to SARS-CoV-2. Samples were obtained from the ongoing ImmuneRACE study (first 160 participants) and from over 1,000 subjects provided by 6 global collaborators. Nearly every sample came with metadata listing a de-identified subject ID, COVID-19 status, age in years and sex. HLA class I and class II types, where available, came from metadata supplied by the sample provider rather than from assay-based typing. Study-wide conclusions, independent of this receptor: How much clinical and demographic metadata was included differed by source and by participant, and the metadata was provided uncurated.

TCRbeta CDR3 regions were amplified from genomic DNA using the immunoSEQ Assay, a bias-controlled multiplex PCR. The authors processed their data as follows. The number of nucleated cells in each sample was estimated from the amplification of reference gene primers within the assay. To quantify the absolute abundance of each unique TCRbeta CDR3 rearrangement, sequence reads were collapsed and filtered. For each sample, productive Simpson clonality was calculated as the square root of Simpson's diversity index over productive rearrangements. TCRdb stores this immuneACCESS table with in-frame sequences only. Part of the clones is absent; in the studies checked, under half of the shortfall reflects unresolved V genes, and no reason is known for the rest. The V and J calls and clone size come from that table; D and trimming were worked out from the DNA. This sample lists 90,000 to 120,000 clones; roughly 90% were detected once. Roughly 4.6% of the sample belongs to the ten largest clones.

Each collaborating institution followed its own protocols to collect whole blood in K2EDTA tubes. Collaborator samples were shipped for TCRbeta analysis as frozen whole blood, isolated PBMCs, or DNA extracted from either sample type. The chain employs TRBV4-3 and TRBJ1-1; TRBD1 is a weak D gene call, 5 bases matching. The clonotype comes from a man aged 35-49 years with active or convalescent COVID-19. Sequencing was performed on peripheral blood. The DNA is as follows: TGCGCCAGCAGCCAAGATCCGGGTGGGGGGACTGAAGCTTTCTTT. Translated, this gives CASSQDPGGGTEAFF.